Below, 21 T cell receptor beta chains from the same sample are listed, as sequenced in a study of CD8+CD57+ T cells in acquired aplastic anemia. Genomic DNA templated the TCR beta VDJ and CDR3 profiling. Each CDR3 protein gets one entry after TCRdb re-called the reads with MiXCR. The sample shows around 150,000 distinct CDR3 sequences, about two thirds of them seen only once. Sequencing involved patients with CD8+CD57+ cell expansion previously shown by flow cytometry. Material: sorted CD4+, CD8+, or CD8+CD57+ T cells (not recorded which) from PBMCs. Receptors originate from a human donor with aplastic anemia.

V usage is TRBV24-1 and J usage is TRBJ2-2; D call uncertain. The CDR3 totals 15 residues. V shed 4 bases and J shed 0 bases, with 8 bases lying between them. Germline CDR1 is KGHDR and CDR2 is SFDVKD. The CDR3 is CATSEGCANTGELFF. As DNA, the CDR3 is TGTGCCACCAGTGAGGGCTGTGCGAACACCGGGGAGCTGTTTTTT.

Here the CDR3 DNA reads TGTGCCAGCAGCGTAGCTACGGTACAGGGGGGCCCAATTGAGCAGTTCTTC. Protein: CASSVATVQGGPIEQFF. The V gene is TRBV9, the J gene TRBJ2-1, with 8 nucleotides matching TRBD1. The CDR3 length is 17 residues. CDR1 is SGDLS and CDR2 is YYNGEE in the germline V gene. The V segment lost 0 bases and the J segment 9 bases; nucleotides outside the gene matches: 14.

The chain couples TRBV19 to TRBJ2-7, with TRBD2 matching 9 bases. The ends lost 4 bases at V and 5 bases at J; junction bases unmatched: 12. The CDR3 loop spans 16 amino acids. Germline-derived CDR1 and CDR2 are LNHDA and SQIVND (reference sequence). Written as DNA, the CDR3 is TGTGCCAGTAGTAGCGGAGTGGTTAGCGGGAGCAACGAGCAGTACTTC. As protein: CASSSGVVSGSNEQYF.

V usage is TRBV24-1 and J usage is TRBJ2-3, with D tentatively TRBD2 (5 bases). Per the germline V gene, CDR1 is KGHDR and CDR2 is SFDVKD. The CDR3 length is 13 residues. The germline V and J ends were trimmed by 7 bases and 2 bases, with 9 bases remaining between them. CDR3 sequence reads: CATSSRDTDTQYF. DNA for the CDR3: TGTGCCACCAGCTCCCGGGACACAGATACGCAGTATTTT.

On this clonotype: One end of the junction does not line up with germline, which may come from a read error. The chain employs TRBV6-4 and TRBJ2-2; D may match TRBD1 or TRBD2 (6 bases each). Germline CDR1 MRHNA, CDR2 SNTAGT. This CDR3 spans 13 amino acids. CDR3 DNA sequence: TGTGCCAGCAGTGAGCGGGGACACCGGGGAGCTGTTTTT. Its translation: CASSERGHRGAVF.

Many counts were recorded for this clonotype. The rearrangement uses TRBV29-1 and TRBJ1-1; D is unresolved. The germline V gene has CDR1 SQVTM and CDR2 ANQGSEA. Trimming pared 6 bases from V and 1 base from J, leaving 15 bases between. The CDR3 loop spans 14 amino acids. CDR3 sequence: CSVDEQNWNTEAFF. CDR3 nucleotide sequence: TGCAGCGTGGACGAACAGAATTGGAACACTGAAGCTTTCTTT.

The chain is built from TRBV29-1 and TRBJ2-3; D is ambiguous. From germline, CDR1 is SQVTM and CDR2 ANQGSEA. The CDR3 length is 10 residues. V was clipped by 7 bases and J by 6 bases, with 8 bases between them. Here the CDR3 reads CSESSDTQYF. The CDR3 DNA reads TGCAGCGAATCCTCGGATACGCAGTATTTT.

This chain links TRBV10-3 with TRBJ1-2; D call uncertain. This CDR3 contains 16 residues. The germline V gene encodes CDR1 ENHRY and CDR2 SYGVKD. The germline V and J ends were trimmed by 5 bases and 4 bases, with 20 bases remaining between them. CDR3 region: CAISPALDGKVYGYTF. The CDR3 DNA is TGTGCCATCAGTCCGGCCCTGGACGGGAAAGTCTATGGCTACACCTTC.

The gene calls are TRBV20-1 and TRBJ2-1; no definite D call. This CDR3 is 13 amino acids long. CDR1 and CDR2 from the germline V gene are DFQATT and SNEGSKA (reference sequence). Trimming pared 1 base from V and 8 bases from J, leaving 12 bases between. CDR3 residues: CSARAKLDDEQFF. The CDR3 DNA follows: TGCAGTGCTAGAGCAAAGTTGGACGATGAGCAGTTCTTC.

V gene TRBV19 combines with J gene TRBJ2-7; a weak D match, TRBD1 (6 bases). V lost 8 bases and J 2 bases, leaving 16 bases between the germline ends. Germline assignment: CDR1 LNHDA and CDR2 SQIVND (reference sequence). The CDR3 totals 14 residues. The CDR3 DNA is TGTGCCAGTGCACAGGGCCCCCTGACCTACGAGCAGTACTTC. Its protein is CASAQGPLTYEQYF.

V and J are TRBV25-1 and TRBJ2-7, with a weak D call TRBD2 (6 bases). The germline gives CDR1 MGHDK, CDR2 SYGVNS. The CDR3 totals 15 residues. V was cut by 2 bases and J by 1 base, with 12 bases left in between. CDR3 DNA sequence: TGTGCCAGCAGTGAACCCGAGGGGAGGTCCTACGAGCAGTACTTC. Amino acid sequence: CASSEPEGRSYEQYF.

CDR3 sequence reads: CASSIGVTDTQYF. The CDR3 DNA is TGTGCCAGCAGCATAGGAGTCACAGATACGCAGTATTTT. This chain joins TRBV7-2 and TRBJ2-3; D is ambiguous. Per germline, CDR1 SGHTA and CDR2 FQGNSA. This CDR3 comprises 13 residues. V lost 5 bases to trimming and J lost 2 bases, with 8 bases between them. Together with reference TRBV7-2 and TRBJ2-3, the CDR3 gives the full variable domain: GAGVSQSPSNKVTEKGKDVELRCDPISGHTALYWYRQSLGQGLEFLIYFQGNSAPDKSGLPSDRFSAERTGGSVSTLTIQRTQQEDSAVYLCASSIGVTDTQYFGPGTRLTVL.

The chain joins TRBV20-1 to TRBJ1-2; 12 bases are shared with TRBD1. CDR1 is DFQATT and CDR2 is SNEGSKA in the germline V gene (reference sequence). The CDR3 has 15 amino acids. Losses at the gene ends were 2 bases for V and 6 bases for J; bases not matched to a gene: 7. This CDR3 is CSARSPGQGADGYTF. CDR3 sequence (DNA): TGCAGTGCTAGATCACCGGGACAGGGGGCTGATGGCTACACCTTC.

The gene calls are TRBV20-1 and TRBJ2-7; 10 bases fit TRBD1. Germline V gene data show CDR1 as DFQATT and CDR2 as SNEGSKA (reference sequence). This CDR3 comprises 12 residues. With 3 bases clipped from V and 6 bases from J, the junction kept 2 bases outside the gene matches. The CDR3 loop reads CSARWTGGEQYF. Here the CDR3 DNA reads TGCAGTGCTAGGTGGACAGGGGGCGAGCAGTACTTC.

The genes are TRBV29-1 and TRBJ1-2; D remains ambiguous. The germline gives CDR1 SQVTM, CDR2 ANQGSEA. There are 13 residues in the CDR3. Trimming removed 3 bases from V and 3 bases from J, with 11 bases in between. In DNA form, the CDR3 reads TGCAGCGTTGATCGTAGCTACTACTATGGCTACACCTTC. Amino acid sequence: CSVDRSYYYGYTF. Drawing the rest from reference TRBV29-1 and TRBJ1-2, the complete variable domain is SAVISQKPSRDICQRGTSLTIQCQVDSQVTMMFWYRQQPGQSLTLIATANQGSEATYESGFVIDKFPISRPNLTFSTLTVSNMSPEDSSIYLCSVDRSYYYGYTFGSGTRLTVV.

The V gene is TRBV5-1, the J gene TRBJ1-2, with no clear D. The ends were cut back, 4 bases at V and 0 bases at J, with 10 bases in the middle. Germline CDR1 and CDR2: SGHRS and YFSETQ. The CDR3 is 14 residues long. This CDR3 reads CASSRTEANYGYTF. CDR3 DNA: TGCGCCAGCAGCCGGACGGAAGCTAACTATGGCTACACCTTC.

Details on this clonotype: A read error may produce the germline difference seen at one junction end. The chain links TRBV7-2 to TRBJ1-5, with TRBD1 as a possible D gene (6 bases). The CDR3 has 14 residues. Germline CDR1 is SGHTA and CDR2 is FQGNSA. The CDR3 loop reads CASSLVGAGQPQHF. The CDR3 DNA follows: TGTGCCAGCAGCTTAGTGGGGGCGGGTCAGCCCCAGCACTTT.

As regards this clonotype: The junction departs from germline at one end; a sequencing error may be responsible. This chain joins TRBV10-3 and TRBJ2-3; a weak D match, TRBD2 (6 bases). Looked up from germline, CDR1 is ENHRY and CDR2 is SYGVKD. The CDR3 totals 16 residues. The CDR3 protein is CAISVGRLTSTNTQYF. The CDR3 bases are TGTGCCATCAGTGTGGGCAGGCTCACTAGCACAAATACGCAGTATTTT.

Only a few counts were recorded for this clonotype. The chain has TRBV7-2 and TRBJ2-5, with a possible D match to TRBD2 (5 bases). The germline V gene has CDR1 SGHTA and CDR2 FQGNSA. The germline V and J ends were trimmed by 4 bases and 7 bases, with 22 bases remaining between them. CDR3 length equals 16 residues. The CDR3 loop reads CASSSPEAGRFGTQYF. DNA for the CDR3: TGTGCCAGCAGCTCCCCGGAGGCAGGACGCTTTGGGACCCAGTACTTC.

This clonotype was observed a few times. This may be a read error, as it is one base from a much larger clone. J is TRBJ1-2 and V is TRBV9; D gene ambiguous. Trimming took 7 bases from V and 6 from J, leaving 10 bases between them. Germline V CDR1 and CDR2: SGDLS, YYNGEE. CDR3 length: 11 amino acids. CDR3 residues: CASGAGNGYTF. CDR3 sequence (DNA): TGTGCCAGCGGCGCGGGAAATGGCTACACCTTC.

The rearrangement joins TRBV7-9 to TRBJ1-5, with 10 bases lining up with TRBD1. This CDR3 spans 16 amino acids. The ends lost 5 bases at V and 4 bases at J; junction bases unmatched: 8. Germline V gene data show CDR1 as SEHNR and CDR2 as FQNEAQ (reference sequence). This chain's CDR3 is CASSGTGDRGNQPQHF. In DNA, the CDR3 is TGTGCCAGCAGCGGAACAGGGGACAGGGGTAATCAGCCCCAGCATTTT.